This section outlines one T cell receptor beta chain sequence together with its context. What it binds is not known. This record belongs to a study of cytomegalovirus exposure and HLA in healthy donors. Whole-study results and caveats: The dataset shows that most TCR sequences were rare, while some public TCRs occurred in many donors. There were several of the most significant clusters that appeared linked to common viral pathogens in a later analysis. CMV serostatus stood as the only immune exposure information on hand. The analysis excluded some indistinguishable V segments, including TRBV6-2 and TRBV6-3.

PCR primers comprised 60 Vbeta and 13 Jbeta primers. The assay was immunoSEQ multiplex PCR, and TCRdb's table has in-frame clones only and misses some. The table lists more than 130,000 clones, around 80% of them singletons. The ends were cut back, 7 bases at V and 2 bases at J, with 9 bases in the middle. CDR1 and CDR2 from the germline V gene are SNHLY and FYNNEI. This CDR3 has 12 residues. The chain combines TRBV2 with TRBJ2-7; a weak D match, TRBD1 (5 bases). This clonotype was obtained from a man in his forties in good health and CMV-seropositive. Sequencing input: PBMCs. This chain's CDR3 is CASTRVAYEQYF. The CDR3 coding sequence is TGTGCCAGCACCAGGGTAGCCTACGAGCAGTACTTC.